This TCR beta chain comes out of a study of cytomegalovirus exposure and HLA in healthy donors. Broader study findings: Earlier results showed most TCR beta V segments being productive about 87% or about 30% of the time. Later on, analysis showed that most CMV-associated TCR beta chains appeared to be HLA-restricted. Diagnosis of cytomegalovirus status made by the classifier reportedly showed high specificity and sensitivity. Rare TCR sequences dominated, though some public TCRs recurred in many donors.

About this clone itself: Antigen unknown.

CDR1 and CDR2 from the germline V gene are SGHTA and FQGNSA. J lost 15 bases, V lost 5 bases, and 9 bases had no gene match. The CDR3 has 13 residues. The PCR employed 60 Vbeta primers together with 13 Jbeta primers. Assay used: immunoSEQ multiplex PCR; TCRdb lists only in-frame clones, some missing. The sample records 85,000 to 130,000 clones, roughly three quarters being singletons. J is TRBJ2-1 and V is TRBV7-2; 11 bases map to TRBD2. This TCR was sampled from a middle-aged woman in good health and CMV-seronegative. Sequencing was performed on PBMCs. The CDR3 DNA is TGTGCCAGCAGCCCCGGACTAGCGGGCTTTCTGTTCTTC. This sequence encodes CASSPGLAGFLFF. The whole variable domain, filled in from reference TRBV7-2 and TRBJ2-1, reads GAGVSQSPSNKVTEKGKDVELRCDPISGHTALYWYRQSLGQGLEFLIYFQGNSAPDKSGLPSDRFSAERTGGSVSTLTIQRTQQEDSAVYLCASSPGLAGFLFFGPGTRLTVL.